This is a list of T cell receptor beta chains from one sample in a study of graft-versus-host responses after intestinal transplantation. These receptors are not linked to any known antigen. Method: immunoSEQ multiplex PCR; TCRdb's copy keeps in-frame clones and lacks some. Found here are about 47,000 clones, approximately 95% of them singletons; the top ten hold 0.23%. This material consisted of unstimulated CD8+ T cells sorted from spleen or lymph node cells, taken before transplant. These TCRs come from a human donor who was the organ donor for an intestinal transplant. Both conserved end residues are part of each CDR3. Each record gives: CDR3 protein, CDR3 DNA, J gene, D gene, V gene, clone size. D genes are given only for firm matches. A row's size may be missing; if present it is once, few, many or a size class.

CDR3: CASSRNSGGDTDTQYF
DNA: TGTGCCAGCAGTAGAAATAGCGGGGGGGACACAGATACGCAGTATTTT
J: TRBJ2-3
D: TRBD2
V: TRBV13
size: .

CDR3: CASSVEGPPAGELFF
DNA: TGTGCCAGCAGCGTAGAGGGACCGCCTGCCGGGGAGCTGTTTTTT
J: TRBJ2-2
D: .
V: TRBV9
size: .

CDR3: CASSTNRGPWGYTF
DNA: TGTGCCAGCAGCACTAACAGGGGGCCGTGGGGCTACACCTTC
J: TRBJ1-2
D: TRBD1
V: TRBV5-7
size: .

CDR3: CASRGGGGAGTDTQYF
DNA: TGTGCCAGCAGGGGAGGCGGGGGGGCTGGCACAGATACGCAGTATTTT
J: TRBJ2-3
D: TRBD2
V: TRBV7-9
size: .

CDR3: CASSVGYQETQYF
DNA: TGTGCCAGCAGCGTAGGTTACCAAGAGACCCAGTACTTC
J: TRBJ2-5
D: .
V: TRBV9
size: .

CDR3: CASSLETQYF
DNA: TGTGCCAGCAGCTTGGAGACCCAGTACTTC
J: TRBJ2-5
D: .
V: TRBV11-2
size: .

CDR3: CASRAGSSYEQYF
DNA: TGTGCCAGCAGGGCGGGCAGCTCCTACGAGCAGTACTTC
J: TRBJ2-7
D: .
V: TRBV2
size: .

CDR3: CASSPGTNTNTEAFF
DNA: TGTGCCAGCAGTCCCGGGACAAACACGAACACTGAAGCTTTCTTT
J: TRBJ1-1
D: .
V: TRBV27
size: .

CDR3: CASSQGQLHQPQHF
DNA: TGTGCCAGCAGCCAGGGACAGTTGCATCAGCCCCAGCATTTT
J: TRBJ1-5
D: TRBD1
V: TRBV7-9
size: .

CDR3: CASRRDGTYGYTF
DNA: TGTGCCAGCAGACGGGACGGTACCTATGGCTACACCTTC
J: TRBJ1-2
D: .
V: TRBV6-5
size: .

CDR3: CASSSTGGEQYF
DNA: TGTGCCAGCAGCTCGACAGGGGGCGAGCAGTACTTC
J: TRBJ2-7
D: TRBD1
V: TRBV6-5
size: .

CDR3: CASSQDTGSGNTIYF
DNA: TGCGCCAGCAGCCAAGATACCGGTTCTGGAAACACCATATATTTT
J: TRBJ1-3
D: .
V: TRBV4-3
size: few

CDR3: CSVEKDYEQYF
DNA: TGCAGCGTTGAAAAAGACTACGAGCAGTACTTC
J: TRBJ2-7
D: .
V: TRBV29-1
size: .

CDR3: CASSLVTAEPYNEQFF
DNA: TGTGCCAGCAGCTTAGTAACAGCGGAGCCCTACAATGAGCAGTTCTTC
J: TRBJ2-1
D: .
V: TRBV11-2
size: .

CDR3: CATVRSPITDTQYF
DNA: TGTGCCACCGTGAGATCCCCTATCACAGATACGCAGTATTTT
J: TRBJ2-3
D: .
V: TRBV10-3
size: .

CDR3: CASSNGAGGIGELFF
DNA: TGTGCCAGTAGTAACGGAGCGGGGGGAATCGGGGAGCTGTTTTTT
J: TRBJ2-2
D: TRBD2
V: TRBV19
size: .

CDR3: CASTAGSYGYTF
DNA: TGTGCCAGCACTGCCGGGTCGTATGGCTACACCTTC
J: TRBJ1-2
D: .
V: TRBV6-1
size: .

CDR3: CASSFHSGGAETQYF
DNA: TGTGCCAGCAGCTTTCACAGCGGGGGGGCGGAGACCCAGTACTTC
J: TRBJ2-5
D: TRBD2
V: TRBV11-2
size: .

CDR3: CASSLVRTGPTEAFF
DNA: TGTGCCAGCAGTTTAGTAAGGACAGGGCCTACTGAAGCTTTCTTT
J: TRBJ1-1
D: TRBD1
V: TRBV28
size: .

CDR3: CASSYSAGGGDYEQYF
DNA: TGTGCCAGCAGTTACTCGGCGGGCGGGGGAGACTACGAGCAGTACTTC
J: TRBJ2-7
D: TRBD2
V: TRBV6-5
size: .

CDR3: CASSRRDGYTF
DNA: TGTGCCAGCAGCCGACGGGATGGCTACACCTTC
J: TRBJ1-2
D: .
V: TRBV28
size: .

CDR3: CASSAEQGAIYEKLFF
DNA: TGTGCCAGCAGTGCCGAACAGGGGGCAATTTATGAAAAACTGTTTTTT
J: TRBJ1-4
D: TRBD1
V: TRBV25-1
size: .

CDR3: CASSLGDRGPQETQYF
DNA: TGCGCCAGCAGCTTGGGGGACAGGGGGCCTCAAGAGACCCAGTACTTC
J: TRBJ2-5
D: TRBD1
V: TRBV5-1
size: .

CDR3: CASSLEGPVAAFF
DNA: TGTGCCAGCAGCTTGGAAGGCCCGGTCGCAGCTTTCTTT
J: TRBJ1-1
D: .
V: TRBV5-4
size: once

CDR3: CASRPQGSDTEAFF
DNA: TGTGCCAGCAGGCCACAGGGGTCGGACACTGAAGCTTTCTTT
J: TRBJ1-1
D: TRBD1
V: TRBV27
size: .

CDR3: CASSQERALAGYTDTQYF
DNA: TGCGCCAGCAGCCAAGAAAGGGCACTAGCGGGATACACAGATACGCAGTATTTT
J: TRBJ2-3
D: TRBD2
V: TRBV4-1
size: .

CDR3: CASSETFTDTQYF
DNA: TGCGCCAGCAGTGAGACCTTCACAGATACGCAGTATTTT
J: TRBJ2-3
D: .
V: TRBV10-1
size: .

CDR3: CAISESGGQETQYF
DNA: TGTGCCATCAGTGAGTCAGGGGGCCAAGAGACCCAGTACTTC
J: TRBJ2-5
D: .
V: TRBV10-3
size: .

CDR3: CASSIAGTRIEQYF
DNA: TGTGCCAGCAGTATTGCCGGGACTAGGATCGAGCAGTACTTC
J: TRBJ2-7
D: TRBD2
V: TRBV27
size: .

CDR3: CASSLGVAGVQETQYF
DNA: TGTGCCAGCAGCTTAGGGGTAGCGGGGGTACAAGAGACCCAGTACTTC
J: TRBJ2-5
D: TRBD2
V: TRBV7-8
size: .

CDR3: CASTPGQGSYEQYF
DNA: TGTGCCAGTACGCCGGGACAGGGTTCGTACGAGCAGTACTTC
J: TRBJ2-7
D: TRBD1
V: TRBV19
size: .

CDR3: CASSVASGAGYGYTF
DNA: TGTGCCAGCAGCGTAGCCTCAGGGGCAGGGTATGGCTACACCTTC
J: TRBJ1-2
D: .
V: TRBV9
size: .

CDR3: CASTAPRGETQYF
DNA: TGTGCCAGCACCGCCCCCCGCGGAGAGACCCAGTACTTC
J: TRBJ2-5
D: .
V: TRBV21-1
size: .

CDR3: CASSAGTATYEQYF
DNA: TGTGCCAGCAGTGCCGGGACGGCTACCTACGAGCAGTACTTC
J: TRBJ2-7
D: .
V: TRBV27
size: .

CDR3: CASSLSSALGANVLTF
DNA: TGTGCCAGCAGTTTATCATCCGCGCTTGGGGCCAACGTCCTGACTTTC
J: TRBJ2-6
D: .
V: TRBV27
size: .

CDR3: CASSQVSSMTDTQYF
DNA: TGCGCCAGCAGCCAAGTTTCTTCCATGACGGATACGCAGTATTTT
J: TRBJ2-3
D: .
V: TRBV4-1
size: once

CDR3: CASSLWDSSYEQYF
DNA: TGTGCCAGTAGTTTGTGGGACAGCAGCTACGAGCAGTACTTC
J: TRBJ2-7
D: TRBD1
V: TRBV19
size: .

CDR3: CASSLGGAGTEAFF
DNA: TGTGCCAGCAGCTTAGGAGGGGCTGGGACTGAAGCTTTCTTT
J: TRBJ1-1
D: .
V: TRBV11-2
size: .

CDR3: CASSLRGNTEAFF
DNA: TGTGCCAGCAGTTTAAGGGGTAACACTGAAGCTTTCTTT
J: TRBJ1-1
D: .
V: TRBV28
size: .

CDR3: CASSQVAPELSNQPQHF
DNA: TGTGCCAGCAGCCAAGTCGCGCCTGAACTTAGCAATCAGCCCCAGCATTTT
J: TRBJ1-5
D: .
V: TRBV4-2
size: .

CDR3: CASSLDDRGPETQYF
DNA: TGTGCCAGCAGCTTGGACGACAGGGGGCCAGAGACCCAGTACTTC
J: TRBJ2-5
D: .
V: TRBV12-1
size: .

CDR3: CASRPGLGGREQFF
DNA: TGTGCCAGCAGACCGGGACTAGGGGGGCGTGAGCAGTTCTTC
J: TRBJ2-1
D: TRBD2
V: TRBV28
size: .

CDR3: CASSSGQGAAEAFF
DNA: TGCGCCAGCAGCTCAGGACAGGGGGCCGCTGAAGCTTTCTTT
J: TRBJ1-1
D: TRBD1
V: TRBV5-1
size: .

CDR3: CASSERRGASNYEQYF
DNA: TGTGCCAGCTCAGAAAGGAGGGGGGCCAGTAACTACGAGCAGTACTTC
J: TRBJ2-7
D: .
V: TRBV28
size: .

CDR3: CASSWDRVETQYF
DNA: TGTGCCAGCAGTTGGGACAGGGTTGAGACCCAGTACTTC
J: TRBJ2-5
D: TRBD1
V: TRBV6-5
size: .

CDR3: CASKGGGPADEQFF
DNA: TGTGCCAGTAAAGGGGGAGGGCCGGCCGATGAGCAGTTCTTC
J: TRBJ2-1
D: .
V: TRBV28
size: .

CDR3: CSVMVETQYF
DNA: TGCAGCGTTATGGTAGAGACCCAGTACTTC
J: TRBJ2-5
D: .
V: TRBV29-1
size: .

CDR3: CASSITGGAWETQYF
DNA: TGTGCCAGTAGTATAACGGGGGGGGCCTGGGAGACCCAGTACTTC
J: TRBJ2-5
D: TRBD2
V: TRBV19
size: .

CDR3: CASSEISRTEAFF
DNA: TGTGCCAGCAGTGAAATTAGTAGGACTGAAGCTTTCTTT
J: TRBJ1-1
D: .
V: TRBV6-1
size: .

CDR3: CASTMGQGGGYGYTF
DNA: TGTGCCAGCACAATGGGACAGGGGGGGGGCTATGGCTACACCTTC
J: TRBJ1-2
D: TRBD1
V: TRBV28
size: once

CDR3: CASCLRIPISGDAGELFF
DNA: TGTGCCAGTTGCCTTCGCATCCCAATTTCCGGAGACGCCGGGGAGCTGTTTTTT
J: TRBJ2-2
D: .
V: TRBV19
size: .

CDR3: CASSLRQGGYNEQFF
DNA: TGTGCCAGCAGCTTAAGGCAGGGGGGATACAATGAGCAGTTCTTC
J: TRBJ2-1
D: .
V: TRBV13
size: .

CDR3: CASTPGEGTGWYEQYF
DNA: TGTGCCAGCACTCCTGGGGAAGGGACAGGGTGGTACGAGCAGTACTTC
J: TRBJ2-7
D: TRBD1
V: TRBV28
size: .

CDR3: CASSKTRTYEQYF
DNA: TGTGCCAGCAGCAAGACAAGGACCTACGAGCAGTACTTC
J: TRBJ2-7
D: .
V: TRBV4-2
size: .

CDR3: CASSSTGTGLNTEAFF
DNA: TGTGCCAGCAGCTCGACAGGGACTGGGCTTAACACTGAAGCTTTCTTT
J: TRBJ1-1
D: TRBD1
V: TRBV7-9
size: .

CDR3: CASSLAGGTAFF
DNA: TGTGCCAGCAGCTTAGCAGGAGGTACAGCTTTCTTT
J: TRBJ1-1
D: .
V: TRBV11-3
size: once

CDR3: CASVGLGFTEAFF
DNA: TGTGCCAGCGTAGGGCTAGGTTTCACTGAAGCTTTCTTT
J: TRBJ1-1
D: .
V: TRBV27
size: few

CDR3: CASSRDREETQYF
DNA: TGTGCCAGCAGCCGGGACAGGGAAGAGACCCAGTACTTC
J: TRBJ2-5
D: TRBD1
V: TRBV7-9
size: .

CDR3: CASSKGRDRGSDTQYF
DNA: TGTGCCAGCAGCAAGGGGCGGGACAGGGGTTCAGATACGCAGTATTTT
J: TRBJ2-3
D: TRBD1
V: TRBV11-2
size: .

CDR3: CASSQDRGTGLSYPYGYTF
DNA: TGTGCCAGCAGCCAAGATAGGGGGACAGGGCTCTCCTACCCGTATGGCTACACCTTC
J: TRBJ1-2
D: TRBD1
V: TRBV4-2
size: .